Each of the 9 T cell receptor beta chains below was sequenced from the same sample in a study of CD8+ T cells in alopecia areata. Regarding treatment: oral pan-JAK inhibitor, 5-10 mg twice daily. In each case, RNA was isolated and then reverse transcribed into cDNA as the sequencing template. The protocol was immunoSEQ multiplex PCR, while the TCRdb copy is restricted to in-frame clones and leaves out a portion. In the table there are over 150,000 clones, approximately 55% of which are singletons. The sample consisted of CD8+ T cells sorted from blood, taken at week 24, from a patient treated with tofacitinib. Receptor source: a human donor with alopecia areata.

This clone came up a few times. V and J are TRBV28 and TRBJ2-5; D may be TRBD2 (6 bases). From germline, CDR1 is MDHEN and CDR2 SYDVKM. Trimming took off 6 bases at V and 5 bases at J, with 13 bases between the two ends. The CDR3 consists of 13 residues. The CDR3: CASSVHGGETQYF. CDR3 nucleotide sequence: TGTGCCAGCAGCGTCCATGGGGGGGAGACCCAGTACTTC.

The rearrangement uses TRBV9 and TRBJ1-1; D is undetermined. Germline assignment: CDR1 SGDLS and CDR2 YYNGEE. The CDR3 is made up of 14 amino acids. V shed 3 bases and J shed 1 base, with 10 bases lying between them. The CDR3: CASSDPTQNTEAFF. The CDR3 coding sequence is TGTGCCAGCAGCGACCCGACACAGAACACTGAAGCTTTCTTT. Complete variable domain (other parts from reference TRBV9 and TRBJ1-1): DSGVTQTPKHLITATGQRVTLRCSPRSGDLSVYWYQQSLDQGLQFLIQYYNGEERAKGNILERFSAQQFPDLHSELNLSSLELGDSALYFCASSDPTQNTEAFFGQGTRLTVV.

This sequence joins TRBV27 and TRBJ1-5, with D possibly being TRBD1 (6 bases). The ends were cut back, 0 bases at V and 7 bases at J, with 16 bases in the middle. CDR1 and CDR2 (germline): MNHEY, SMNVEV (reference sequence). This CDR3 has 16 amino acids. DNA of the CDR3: TGTGCCAGCAGTTTATCAGCCCCCGGGGGGCTACAGCCCCAGCATTTT. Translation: CASSLSAPGGLQPQHF.

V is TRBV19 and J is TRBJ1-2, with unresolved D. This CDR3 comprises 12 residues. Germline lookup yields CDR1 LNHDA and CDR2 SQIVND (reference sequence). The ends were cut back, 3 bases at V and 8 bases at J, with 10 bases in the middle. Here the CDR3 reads CASSIGLLGYTF. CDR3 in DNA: TGTGCCAGTAGTATCGGCCTTTTAGGCTACACCTTC. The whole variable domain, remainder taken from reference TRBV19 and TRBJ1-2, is DGGITQSPKYLFRKEGQNVTLSCEQNLNHDAMYWYRQDPGQGLRLIYYSQIVNDFQKGDIAEGYSVSREKKESFPLTVTSAQKNPTAFYLCASSIGLLGYTFGSGTRLTVV.

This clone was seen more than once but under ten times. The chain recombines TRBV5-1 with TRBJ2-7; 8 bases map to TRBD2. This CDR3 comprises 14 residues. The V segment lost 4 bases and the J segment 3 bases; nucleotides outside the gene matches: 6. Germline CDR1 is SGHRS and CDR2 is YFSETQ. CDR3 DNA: TGCGCCAGCAGCGGGGGTAGCGGGGACTACGAGCAGTACTTC. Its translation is CASSGGSGDYEQYF.

The CDR3 protein is CASSLLSGGETQYF. Here the CDR3 DNA reads TGTGCCAGCAGCTTACTCAGCGGGGGGGAGACCCAGTACTTC. This chain links TRBV13 with TRBJ2-5; the match to TRBD2 covers 9 bases. V lost 2 bases and J lost 5; bases outside the gene matches: 3. CDR3 length: 14 residues. The germline V gene has CDR1 PRHDT and CDR2 FYEKMQ (reference sequence).

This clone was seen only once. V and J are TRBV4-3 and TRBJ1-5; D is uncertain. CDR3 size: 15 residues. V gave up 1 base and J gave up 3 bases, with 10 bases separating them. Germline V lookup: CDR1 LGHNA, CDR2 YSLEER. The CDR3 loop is CASSQVWADNQPQHF. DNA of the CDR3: TGCGCCAGCAGCCAAGTCTGGGCAGACAATCAGCCCCAGCATTTT.

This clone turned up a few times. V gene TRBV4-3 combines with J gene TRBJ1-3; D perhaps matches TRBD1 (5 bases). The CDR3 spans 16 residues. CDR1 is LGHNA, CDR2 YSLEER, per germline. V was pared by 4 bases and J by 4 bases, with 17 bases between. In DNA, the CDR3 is TGCGCCAGCAGCCCATACGTCGACAGCAAGGGAAACACCATATATTTT. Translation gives CASSPYVDSKGNTIYF.

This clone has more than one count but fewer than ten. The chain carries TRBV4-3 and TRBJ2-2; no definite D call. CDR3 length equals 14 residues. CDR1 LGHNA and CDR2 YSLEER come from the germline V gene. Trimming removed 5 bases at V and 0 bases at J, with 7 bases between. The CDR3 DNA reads TGCGCCAGCAGCGAAGGGACGAACACCGGGGAGCTGTTTTTT. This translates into CASSEGTNTGELFF.